The 26 T cell receptor beta chains presented below share a single source sample, sequenced in a study of vaccination and CD4 T cells after COVID-19. Described treatment: approximately 10-day PBMC culture with coronavirus spike peptide pools or control peptides (ViraFEST assay). With the Oncomine TCR Beta short-read assay, DNA from cultured CD4+ T cells was sequenced. TCRdb recomputed calls from the PCR reads with MiXCR, one row per CDR3 protein. Among fewer than 20,000 distinct CDR3 sequences listed, roughly 51% were seen once. Their antigens are not known. The sequencing sample was made of CD4+ T cells from blood, cultured in vitro. The receptors here all came from a human donor who had recovered from COVID-19.

This clonotype was seen once. The chain carries TRBV20-1 and TRBJ2-1; 8 nucleotides align to TRBD2. The CDR3 is 15 residues long. Germline-derived CDR1 and CDR2 are DFQATT and SNEGSKA (reference sequence). The V and J ends lost 2 bases and 7 bases, in that order; junction bases with no gene match: 10. The CDR3 spells CSARKLAEVKNEQFF. The CDR3 DNA follows: TGCAGTGCTAGAAAACTAGCGGAAGTTAAAAATGAGCAGTTCTTC.

DNA for the CDR3: TGTGCCGGTGGTCCGGGATCCACAAGGCCAGATACGCAGTATTTT. This sequence encodes CAGGPGSTRPDTQYF. This chain uses TRBV30 with TRBJ2-3; tentative D call: TRBD2 (5 bases). The germline V gene encodes CDR1 GTSNPN and CDR2 SVGIG (reference sequence). The CDR3 consists of 15 residues. Between the trimmed V and J ends, which lost 8 bases and 4 bases, there was a span of 22 bases.

The chain uses TRBV7-2 and TRBJ2-2, with unresolved D. The CDR3 extends over 17 amino acids. V was pared by 1 base and J by 5 bases, with 17 bases between. Germline values: CDR1 SGHTA, CDR2 FQGNSA. CDR3 amino acids: CASSLGPVNLGTGELFF. Written as DNA, the CDR3 is TGTGCCAGCAGCTTAGGGCCCGTGAACCTTGGGACCGGGGAGCTGTTTTTT.

This chain joins TRBV2 and TRBJ2-1; TRBD2 might be the D (6 bases). The CDR3 has 14 amino acids. In germline, CDR1 is SNHLY, CDR2 FYNNEI. Trimming removed 4 bases from V and 4 bases from J, with 11 bases in between. CDR3 protein: CASSGGLGYNEQFF. In DNA, the CDR3 is TGTGCCAGCAGTGGGGGACTGGGGTACAATGAGCAGTTCTTC. The full variable domain, with the rest looked up from reference TRBV2 and TRBJ2-1, is EPEVTQTPSHQVTQMGQEVILRCVPISNHLYFYWYRQILGQKVEFLVSFYNNEISEKSEIFDDQFSVERPDGSNFTLKIRSTKLEDSAMYFCASSGGLGYNEQFFGPGTRLTVL.

The CDR3 spells CASSLSLGSSYNEQFF. Here the CDR3 DNA reads TGTGCCAGCAGCTTAAGTTTGGGGAGCTCCTACAATGAGCAGTTCTTC. The chain uses TRBV11-2 and TRBJ2-1; weak D call: TRBD2 (5 bases). Trimming took off 2 bases at V and 0 bases at J, with 11 bases between the two ends. The CDR3 length is 16 residues. Germline V gene data show CDR1 as SGHAT and CDR2 as FQNNGV.

The chain carries TRBV30 and TRBJ2-7; D is unclear. Germline V gene sequence: CDR1 GTSNPN, CDR2 SVGIG (reference sequence). The V end lost 0 bases, the J end lost 4 bases, and 10 bases lay between the germline ends. The length of the CDR3 is 13 residues. CDR3 DNA: TGTGCCTGGAGTGTAAACGCCGGGTACGAGCAGTACTTC. Protein sequence: CAWSVNAGYEQYF.

Regarding this clonotype: One junction end disagrees with the germline gene, perhaps due to a read error. The chain employs TRBV5-1 and TRBJ2-1, with D unclear. The CDR3 has 15 amino acids. Looked up from germline, CDR1 is SGHRS and CDR2 is YFSETQ. Written as DNA, the CDR3 is TGCGCCAGGAGCTCCAGTGGCGCCCAATTGAATGAGCAGTTCTTC. It encodes CARSSSGAQLNEQFF. The full variable domain, in which reference TRBV5-1 and TRBJ2-1 provide the parts outside the CDR3, is KAGVTQTPRYLIKTRGQQVTLSCSPISGHRSVSWYQQTPGQGLQFLFEYFSETQRNKGNFPGRFSGRQFSNSRSEMNVSTLELGDSALYLCARSSSGAQLNEQFFGPGTRLTVL.

The chain employs TRBV20-1 and TRBJ1-1; TRBD1 is a possible D gene (5 bases). This CDR3 is 12 amino acids long. V was shortened by 0 bases and J by 11 bases, with 13 bases between the two germline ends. Germline V gene sequence: CDR1 DFQATT, CDR2 SNEGSKA (reference sequence). In nucleotides, the CDR3 is TGCAGTGCTAGAGATTGGGACCCGGGGGCTTTCTTT. Residues: CSARDWDPGAFF.

The chain recombines TRBV9 with TRBJ1-2; tentative D call: TRBD1 (5 bases). The CDR3 loop spans 14 amino acids. Germline CDR1 and CDR2: SGDLS and YYNGEE. V lost 3 bases and J lost 1, with 10 bases in between. The DNA for the CDR3 is TGTGCCAGCAGCGAGAGGGACGTTAACTATGGCTACACCTTC. This encodes CASSERDVNYGYTF. Combining the CDR3 with reference TRBV9 and TRBJ1-2 gives the whole variable domain DSGVTQTPKHLITATGQRVTLRCSPRSGDLSVYWYQQSLDQGLQFLIQYYNGEERAKGNILERFSAQQFPDLHSELNLSSLELGDSALYFCASSERDVNYGYTFGSGTRLTVV.

V and J are TRBV24-1 and TRBJ2-1; 16 bases map to TRBD2. Trimming at V came to 5 bases and at J to 8 bases, leaving 14 bases not matched to a gene. CDR3 length: 19 residues. CDR1 and CDR2 (germline): KGHDR, SFDVKD. The CDR3 nucleotides read TGTGCCACCAGTGCCCCCCCGGGACTAGCGGGAGGGCCTAGGGATGAGCAGTTCTTC. Protein: CATSAPPGLAGGPRDEQFF.

This chain joins TRBV6-7 and TRBJ2-7; a weak D match, TRBD1 (6 bases). TRBV6-7 is an open reading frame, and its role is uncertain. CDR3 length: 15 residues. Deletions cut 7 bases from V and 2 bases from J, with 18 bases between. Written as DNA, the CDR3 is TGTGCCAGCATTTCCGAATGGACAGATACCTACGAGCAGTACTTC. Protein product: CASISEWTDTYEQYF.

The CDR3 spells CASSMRVGGGMNTEAFF. The CDR3 DNA reads as TGTGCCAGTAGTATGCGGGTAGGGGGGGGAATGAACACTGAAGCTTTCTTT. The chain links TRBV19 to TRBJ1-1; D possibly corresponds to TRBD1 (6 bases). This CDR3 spans 17 amino acids. V lost 3 bases, J lost 0 bases, and 17 bases lay in between. Germline loops: CDR1 LNHDA, CDR2 SQIVND (reference sequence). The variable domain in full, with the rest retrieved from reference TRBV19 and TRBJ1-1, is DGGITQSPKYLFRKEGQNVTLSCEQNLNHDAMYWYRQDPGQGLRLIYYSQIVNDFQKGDIAEGYSVSREKKESFPLTVTSAQKNPTAFYLCASSMRVGGGMNTEAFFGQGTRLTVV.

The rearrangement links TRBV7-2 to TRBJ2-7; the D gene is possibly TRBD2 (7 bases). V was shortened by 4 bases and J by 0 bases, with 16 bases between the two germline ends. Germline-derived CDR1 and CDR2 are SGHTA and FQGNSA. This CDR3 is built from 16 residues. CDR3 sequence: CASSYQGGGASYEQYF. The DNA of the CDR3 is TGTGCCAGCAGCTACCAGGGAGGGGGAGCCTCCTACGAGCAGTACTTC.

The chain has TRBV7-8 and TRBJ2-1; TRBD1 matches 7 bases. The CDR3 loop spans 15 amino acids. Trimming cost V 1 base and J 0 bases; bases outside gene matches: 0. Germline CDR1 SGHVS, CDR2 FQNEAQ. The CDR3 nucleotides read TGTGCCAGCAGCTTAGACAGGGGCTCCTACAATGAGCAGTTCTTC. It is translated as CASSLDRGSYNEQFF.

This clonotype was seen more than once but under ten times. The chain carries TRBV6-5 and TRBJ1-1; D is unclear. V lost 2 bases, J lost 3 bases, and 7 bases lay in between. This CDR3 spans 13 amino acids. Germline V CDR1 and CDR2: MNHEY, SVGAGI. Written as DNA, the CDR3 is TGTGCCAGCAGTTACAACAGTTACACTGAAGCTTTCTTT. It codes for CASSYNSYTEAFF.

J is TRBJ1-2 and V is TRBV5-4; perhaps TRBD1 as D (6 bases). Deletions cut 0 bases from V and 6 bases from J, with 12 bases between. The germline V gene has CDR1 SGHNT and CDR2 YYREEE (reference sequence). This CDR3 comprises 14 residues. The CDR3 region has the DNA TGTGCCAGCAGCTTGGAACAGGGAGGCGATGGCTACACCTTC. This encodes CASSLEQGGDGYTF.

The chain is built from TRBV19 and TRBJ2-1; TRBD1 agrees at 8 bases. Germline V gives CDR1 LNHDA, CDR2 SQIVND (reference sequence). The CDR3 sequence is 15 residues long. Germline trimming cut 5 bases from V and 0 bases from J; bases unmatched to any gene: 3. The CDR3 protein is CASSLGTGSYNEQFF. The CDR3 coding sequence is TGTGCCAGTAGTCTGGGGACAGGCTCCTACAATGAGCAGTTCTTC.

This clonotype is a singleton in its sample. The genes are TRBV14 and TRBJ1-6, with 8 positions matching TRBD1. V dropped 6 bases and J dropped 7; count of bases not matched to a gene: 5. Germline CDR1 is SGHDN and CDR2 is FVKESK. The CDR3 consists of 14 residues. The DNA of the CDR3 is TGTGCCAGCAGTCGGGACAGGTGGAATTCACCCCTCCACTTT. Amino acids: CASSRDRWNSPLHF.

This clonotype was recorded once. The V gene is TRBV6-5, the J gene TRBJ1-3, with a possible D match to TRBD1 (6 bases). This CDR3 comprises 15 residues. Trimming stripped 2 bases from V and 4 bases from J, with 12 bases between. Germline values: CDR1 MNHEY, CDR2 SVGAGI. Written as DNA, the CDR3 is TGTGCCAGCAGTTACACAGGGACTTCGGGAAACACCATATATTTT. Its protein product is CASSYTGTSGNTIYF.

The chain recombines TRBV2 with TRBJ1-5; D not certain. This CDR3 has 14 amino acids. The germline CDR1 and CDR2 sequences are SNHLY and FYNNEI. V was cut by 4 bases and J by 3 bases, with 10 bases left in between. CDR3 coding DNA: TGTGCCAGCAGTGTATGGGAGGACAATCAGCCCCAGCATTTT. Translating it yields CASSVWEDNQPQHF.

This clonotype was seen more than once but under ten times. The V gene is TRBV12-3 or TRBV12-4, the J gene TRBJ1-1; D gene ambiguous. Trimming stripped 5 bases from V and 11 bases from J, with 9 bases between. CDR3 size: 10 residues. The CDR3 sequence: CASSGRGAFF. The CDR3 bases are TGTGCCAGCAGTGGCCGTGGGGCTTTCTTT.

In its sample, this clonotype was seen a few times. The gene calls are TRBV27 and TRBJ1-2; possibly TRBD1 for D (5 bases). This CDR3 comprises 16 residues. Looked up from germline, CDR1 is MNHEY and CDR2 is SMNVEV (reference sequence). V was pared by 2 bases and J by 7 bases, with 20 bases between. The CDR3 nucleotides read TGTGCCAGCAGTTTAACGGCCGGTGGGGGGTTGGCTGGCTACACCTTC. This gives the protein CASSLTAGGGLAGYTF.

This clonotype was counted a few times. V gene TRBV20-1 combines with J gene TRBJ2-1; D ambiguous. From germline, CDR1 is DFQATT and CDR2 SNEGSKA (reference sequence). Trimming took 6 bases from V and 2 from J, leaving 11 bases between them. The CDR3 is 13 amino acids. This chain's CDR3 is CSARSSPYNEQFF. CDR3 bases: TGCAGTGCCAGGAGTAGTCCCTACAATGAGCAGTTCTTC.

The chain uses TRBV5-4 and TRBJ1-2; D remains ambiguous. The ends were cut back, 0 bases at V and 2 bases at J, with 8 bases in the middle. This CDR3 has 14 amino acids. Germline values: CDR1 SGHNT, CDR2 YYREEE (reference sequence). CDR3 nucleotides: TGTGCCAGCAGCTTGGGGACTGTGAACTATGGCTACACCTTC. Translation: CASSLGTVNYGYTF.

This clonotype occurred a few times. The J gene is TRBJ1-3, the V gene TRBV6-5; D perhaps matches TRBD1 (6 bases). This CDR3 spans 16 amino acids. V lost 2 bases and J 3 bases, leaving 14 bases between the germline ends. Germline V gene data show CDR1 as MNHEY and CDR2 as SVGAGI. The CDR3 DNA follows: TGTGCCAGCAGTTACCCTAGACAGGATAGTGGAAACACCATATATTTT. Translated: CASSYPRQDSGNTIYF.

This chain uses TRBV12-5 with TRBJ2-7; 9 bases are shared with TRBD1. With V trimmed by 7 bases and J by 4 bases, 8 bases remained unmatched. CDR1 is LGHNT, CDR2 FRNRAP, per germline. The CDR3 has 14 amino acids. The CDR3 nucleotides read TGTGCTAGTGTCCCCGGGACAGGGACTTACGAGCAGTACTTC. This sequence encodes CASVPGTGTYEQYF.